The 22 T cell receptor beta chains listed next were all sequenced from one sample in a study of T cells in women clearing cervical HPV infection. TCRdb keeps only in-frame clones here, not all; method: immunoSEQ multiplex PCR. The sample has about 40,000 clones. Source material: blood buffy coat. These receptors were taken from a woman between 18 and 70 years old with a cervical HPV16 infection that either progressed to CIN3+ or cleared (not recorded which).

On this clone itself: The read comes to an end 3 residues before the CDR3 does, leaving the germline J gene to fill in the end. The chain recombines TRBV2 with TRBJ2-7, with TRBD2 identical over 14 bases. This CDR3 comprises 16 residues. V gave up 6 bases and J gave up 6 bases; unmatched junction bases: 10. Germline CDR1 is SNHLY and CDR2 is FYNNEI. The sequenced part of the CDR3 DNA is TGTGCCAGCAGGCAAACGACTAGCGGGGGGGCCGGCGAG. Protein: CASRQTTSGGAGE. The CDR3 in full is CASRQTTSGGAGEQYF.

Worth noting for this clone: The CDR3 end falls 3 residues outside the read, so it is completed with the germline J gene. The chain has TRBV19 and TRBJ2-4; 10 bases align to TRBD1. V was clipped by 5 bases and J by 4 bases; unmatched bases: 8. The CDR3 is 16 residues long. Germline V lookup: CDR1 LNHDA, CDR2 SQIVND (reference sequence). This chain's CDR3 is CASSVLPGQGKNIQYF. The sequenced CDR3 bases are TGTGCCAGTAGTGTACTCCCGGGACAGGGGAAAAACATT.

The CDR3 bases that were read are TGTGCCAGTAGTACGGGGACAGGGGCCATCCTTAACTATGGC. Protein: CASSTGTGAILNYG. The whole CDR3 is CASSTGTGAILNYGYTF. The V gene is TRBV19, the J gene TRBJ1-2, with 10 bases identical to TRBD1. The CDR3 is cut off 3 residues early in the read; its end comes from the germline J gene. This CDR3 is built from 17 residues. CDR1 LNHDA and CDR2 SQIVND come from the germline V gene (reference sequence). V was clipped by 4 bases and J by 1 base; unmatched bases: 9.

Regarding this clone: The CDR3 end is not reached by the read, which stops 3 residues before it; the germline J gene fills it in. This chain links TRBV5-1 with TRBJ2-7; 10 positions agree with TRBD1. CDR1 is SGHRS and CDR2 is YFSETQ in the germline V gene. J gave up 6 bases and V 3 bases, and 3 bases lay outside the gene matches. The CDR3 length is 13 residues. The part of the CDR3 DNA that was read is TGCGCCAGCAGCTCGGGACAGGGGAGCGAG. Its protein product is CASSSGQGSE. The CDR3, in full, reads CASSSGQGSEQYF. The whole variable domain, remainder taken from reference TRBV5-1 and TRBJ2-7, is KAGVTQTPRYLIKTRGQQVTLSCSPISGHRSVSWYQQTPGQGLQFLFEYFSETQRNKGNFPGRFSGRQFSNSRSEMNVSTLELGDSALYLCASSSGQGSEQYFGPGTRLTVT.

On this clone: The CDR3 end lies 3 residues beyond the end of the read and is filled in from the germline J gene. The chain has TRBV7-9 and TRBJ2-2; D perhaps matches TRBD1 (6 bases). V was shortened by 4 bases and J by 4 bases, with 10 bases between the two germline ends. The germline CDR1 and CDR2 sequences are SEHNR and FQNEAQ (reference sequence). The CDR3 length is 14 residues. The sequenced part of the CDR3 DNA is TGTGCCAGCAGCTATCCGGACAGCACCGGGGAG. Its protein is CASSYPDSTGE. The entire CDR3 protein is CASSYPDSTGELFF.

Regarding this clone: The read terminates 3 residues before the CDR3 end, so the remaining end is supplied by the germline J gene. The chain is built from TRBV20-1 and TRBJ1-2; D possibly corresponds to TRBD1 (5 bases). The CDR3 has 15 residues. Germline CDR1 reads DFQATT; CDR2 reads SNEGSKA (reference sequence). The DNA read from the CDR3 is TGCAGTGCTAGTGATAGGGGCAGTAGGGCGAGGGGC. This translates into CSASDRGSRARG. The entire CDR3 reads CSASDRGSRARGYTF.

CDR3: CSAPIAGPYNEQFF. The covered CDR3 bases are TGCAGTGCTCCTATAGCGGGGCCCTACAATGAG. J is TRBJ2-1 and V is TRBV20-1; 8 positions agree with TRBD2. The DNA ends 3 residues before the CDR3 does, and the rest of the CDR3 is filled in from the germline J gene. This CDR3 has 14 amino acids. Germline assignment: CDR1 DFQATT and CDR2 SNEGSKA (reference sequence). Trimming removed 5 bases from V and 2 bases from J; junction bases left unmatched: 5.

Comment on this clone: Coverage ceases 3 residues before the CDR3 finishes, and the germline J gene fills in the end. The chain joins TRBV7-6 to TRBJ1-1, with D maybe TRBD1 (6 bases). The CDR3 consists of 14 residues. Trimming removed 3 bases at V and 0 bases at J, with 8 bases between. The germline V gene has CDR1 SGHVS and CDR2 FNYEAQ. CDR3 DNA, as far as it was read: TGTGCCAGCAGCTTCGGACAGATGAACACTGAA. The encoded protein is CASSFGQMNTE. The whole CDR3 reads CASSFGQMNTEAFF. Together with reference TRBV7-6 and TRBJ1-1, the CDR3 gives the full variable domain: GAGVSQSPRYKVTKRGQDVALRCDPISGHVSLYWYRQALGQGPEFLTYFNYEAQQDKSGLPNDRFSAERPEGSISTLTIQRTEQRDSAMYRCASSFGQMNTEAFFGQGTRLTVV.

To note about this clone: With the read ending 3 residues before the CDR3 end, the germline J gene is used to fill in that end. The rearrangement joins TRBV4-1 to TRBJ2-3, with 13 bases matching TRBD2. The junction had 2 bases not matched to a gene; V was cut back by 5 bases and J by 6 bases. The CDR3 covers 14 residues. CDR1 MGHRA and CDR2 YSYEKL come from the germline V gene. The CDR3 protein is CASSSLAGGDTQYF. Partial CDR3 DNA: TGCGCCAGCAGCTCACTAGCGGGGGGGGATACG.

CDR3 bases read: TGTGCCAGCAGTGAAGGGGACAGGGGCGTAAGGGAAAACATT. It encodes CASSEGDRGVRENI. The whole CDR3 reads CASSEGDRGVRENIQYF. This chain uses TRBV6-1 with TRBJ2-4; 10 bases agree with TRBD1. The read halts 3 residues ahead of the CDR3 end, with the missing end drawn from the germline J gene. Germline assignment: CDR1 MNHNS and CDR2 SASEGT. The CDR3 covers 17 residues. V gave up 1 base and J gave up 5 bases; unmatched junction bases: 8.

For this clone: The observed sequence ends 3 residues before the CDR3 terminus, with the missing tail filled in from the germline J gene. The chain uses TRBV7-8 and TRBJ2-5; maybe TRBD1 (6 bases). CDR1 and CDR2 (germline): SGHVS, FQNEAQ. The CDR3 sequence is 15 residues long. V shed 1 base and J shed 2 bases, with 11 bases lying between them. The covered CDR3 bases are TGTGCCAGCAGCTTAGGAGGGACACTTCAAGAGACC. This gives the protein CASSLGGTLQET. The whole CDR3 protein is CASSLGGTLQETQYF. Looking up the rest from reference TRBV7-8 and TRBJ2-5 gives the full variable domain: GAGVSQSPRYKVAKRGQDVALRCDPISGHVSLFWYQQALGQGPEFLTYFQNEAQLDKSGLPSDRFFAERPEGSVSTLKIQRTQQEDSAVYLCASSLGGTLQETQYFGPGTRLLVL.

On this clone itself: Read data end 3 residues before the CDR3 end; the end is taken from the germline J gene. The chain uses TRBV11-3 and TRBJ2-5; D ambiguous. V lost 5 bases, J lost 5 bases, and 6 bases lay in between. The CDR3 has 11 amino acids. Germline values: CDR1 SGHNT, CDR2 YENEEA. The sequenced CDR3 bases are TGTGCCAGCAGCGTTCTCGAGACC. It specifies CASSVLET. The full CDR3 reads CASSVLETQYF.

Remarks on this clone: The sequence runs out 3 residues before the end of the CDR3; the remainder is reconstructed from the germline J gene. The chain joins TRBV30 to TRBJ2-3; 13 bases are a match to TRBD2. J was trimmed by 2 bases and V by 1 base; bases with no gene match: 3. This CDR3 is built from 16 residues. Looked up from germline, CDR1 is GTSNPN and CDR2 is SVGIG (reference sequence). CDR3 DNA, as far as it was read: TGTGCCTGGAGTGCAGGACTAGCGGGGGCCACAGATACG. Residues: CAWSAGLAGATDT. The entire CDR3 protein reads CAWSAGLAGATDTQYF.

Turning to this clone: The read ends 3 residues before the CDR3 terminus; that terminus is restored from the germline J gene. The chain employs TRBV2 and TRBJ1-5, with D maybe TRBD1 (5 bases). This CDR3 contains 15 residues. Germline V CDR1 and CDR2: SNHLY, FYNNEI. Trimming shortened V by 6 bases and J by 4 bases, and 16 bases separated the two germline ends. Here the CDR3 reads CASRAVQGSNQPQHF. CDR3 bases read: TGTGCCAGCAGAGCCGTCCAGGGAAGTAATCAGCCC.

The CDR3 sequence is CASSIGGAGLLQETQYF. The CDR3 bases that were read are TGTGCCAGTAGTATAGGGGGAGCAGGACTACTTCAAGAGACC. The rearrangement uses TRBV19 and TRBJ2-5; a weak D match, TRBD2 (6 bases). The missing CDR3 end, 3 residues past where the read stops, is filled in from the germline J gene. In germline, CDR1 is LNHDA, CDR2 SQIVND (reference sequence). The CDR3 runs 17 residues. V lost 1 base, J lost 2 bases, and 17 bases lay in between.

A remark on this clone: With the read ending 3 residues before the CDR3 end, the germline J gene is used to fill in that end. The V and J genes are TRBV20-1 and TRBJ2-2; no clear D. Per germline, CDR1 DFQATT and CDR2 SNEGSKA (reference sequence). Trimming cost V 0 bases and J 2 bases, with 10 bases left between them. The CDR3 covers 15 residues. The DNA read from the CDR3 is TGCAGTGCTAGAGATCGCCGCACTAACACCGGGGAG. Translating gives CSARDRRTNTGE. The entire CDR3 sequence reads CSARDRRTNTGELFF.

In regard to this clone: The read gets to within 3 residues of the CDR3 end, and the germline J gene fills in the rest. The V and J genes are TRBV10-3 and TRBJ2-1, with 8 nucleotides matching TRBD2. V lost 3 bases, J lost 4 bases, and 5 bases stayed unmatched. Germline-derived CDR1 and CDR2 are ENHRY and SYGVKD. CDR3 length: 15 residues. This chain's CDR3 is CAISDSGGRYNEQFF. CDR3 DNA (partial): TGTGCCATCAGTGACAGCGGGGGTAGGTACAATGAG.

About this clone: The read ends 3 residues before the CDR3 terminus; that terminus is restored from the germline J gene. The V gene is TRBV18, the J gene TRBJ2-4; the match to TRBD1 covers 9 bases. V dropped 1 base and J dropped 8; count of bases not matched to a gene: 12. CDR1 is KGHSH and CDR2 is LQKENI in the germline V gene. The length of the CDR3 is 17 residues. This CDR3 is CASSPLPGQGSGHIQYF. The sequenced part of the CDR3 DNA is TGTGCCAGCTCACCACTTCCGGGACAGGGATCGGGACACATT.

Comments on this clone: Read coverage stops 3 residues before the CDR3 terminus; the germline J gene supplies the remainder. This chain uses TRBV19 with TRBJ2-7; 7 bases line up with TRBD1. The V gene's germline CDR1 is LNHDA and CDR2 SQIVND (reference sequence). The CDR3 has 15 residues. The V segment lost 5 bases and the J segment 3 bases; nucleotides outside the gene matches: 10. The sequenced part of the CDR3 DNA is TGTGCCAGTAGTCCTAGCTCGACAGGGAACTACGAG. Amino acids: CASSPSSTGNYE. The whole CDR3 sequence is CASSPSSTGNYEQYF.

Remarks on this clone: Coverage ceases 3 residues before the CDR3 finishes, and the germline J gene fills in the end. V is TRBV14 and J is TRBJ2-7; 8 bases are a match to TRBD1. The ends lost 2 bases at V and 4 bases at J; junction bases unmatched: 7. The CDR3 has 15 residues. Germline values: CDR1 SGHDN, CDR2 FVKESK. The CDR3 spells CASSQPGQDLYEQYF. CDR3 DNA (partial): TGTGCCAGCAGCCAACCGGGACAGGACCTTTACGAG.

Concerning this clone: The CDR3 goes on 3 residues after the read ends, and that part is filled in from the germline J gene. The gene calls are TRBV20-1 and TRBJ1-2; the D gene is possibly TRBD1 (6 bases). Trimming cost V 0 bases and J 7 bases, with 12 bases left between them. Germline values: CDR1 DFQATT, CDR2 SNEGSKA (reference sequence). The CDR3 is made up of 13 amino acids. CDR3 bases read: TGCAGTGCTAGAGAAGGGGGATGGAGTGGC. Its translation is CSAREGGWSG. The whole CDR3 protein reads CSAREGGWSGYTF.

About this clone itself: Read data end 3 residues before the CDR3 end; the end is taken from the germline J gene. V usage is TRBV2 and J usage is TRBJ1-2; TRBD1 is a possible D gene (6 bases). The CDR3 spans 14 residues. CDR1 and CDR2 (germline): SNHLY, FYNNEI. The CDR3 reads CASSRTGTHAGYTF. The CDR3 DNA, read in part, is TGTGCCAGCAGTCGAACAGGGACCCATGCGGGC.